The following is a T cell receptor (delta chain) sequence with its context. This DNA's translation differs at residue 10 from TCRdb's protein, which comes from a much larger clone; a read error is likely, and the protein shown is translated from the DNA. TCRdb redid clone calling on the multiplex PCR reads using CATT. The table shows 75,000 to 95,000 delta-chain clones, with more than 0.85% occurring only once. The data were taken from a study of γδ T cells in repeated Plasmodium falciparum infection. Overall study context: Timepoints: baseline, immediately before selected infections, and 21 days after every infection.

Bulk repertoires came from Vgamma9/Vdelta2+ or Vdelta2-negative gammadelta T cells flow-sorted from PBMC. The CDR3 has 12 amino acids. Germline CDR1 and CDR2: TSWWSYY and QGS. The J gene was not called, though the V gene is TRDV1. This clonotype originated in a pool of human donors (malaria-infected and uninfected, not separated). The sample comprised gamma-delta T cells from blood. CDR3 loop: CALGEGIYKPIF. The DNA of the CDR3 is TGTGCTCTTGGGGAAGGAATATATAAACCCATCTTT.